Listed below are T cell receptor beta chains from one sample, sequenced in a study of T cell repertoires in ileal Crohn's disease. Profiling relied on immunoSEQ multiplex PCR, and the TCRdb table lists in-frame clones only, not all of them. The profile shows about 5,400 clones, roughly four fifths of them singletons. Specimen: ileal tissue. These receptor sequences come from an adult with Crohn's disease. CDR3s include the opening cysteine and the closing phenylalanine or tryptophan. Fields, in order: V gene, J gene, clone size, D gene, CDR3 protein, CDR3 DNA. A D gene is named only where the DNA matches it firmly. The size field is filled for only some rows; it gives once, few, many or a size class.

V: TRBV19
J: TRBJ2-7
size: .
D: TRBD1
CDR3: CASRRTGERYEQYF
DNA: TGTGCCAGTAGAAGGACAGGGGAGCGCTACGAGCAGTACTTC

V: TRBV6-5
J: TRBJ1-1
size: .
D: .
CDR3: CASSYDATRGAFF
DNA: TGTGCCAGCAGTTACGATGCCACGAGGGGGGCTTTCTTT

V: TRBV11-1
J: TRBJ1-2
size: few
D: .
CDR3: CASSAGGNYGYTF
DNA: TGTGCCAGCAGCGCAGGTGGCAACTATGGCTACACCTTC

V: TRBV27
J: TRBJ2-3
size: .
D: .
CDR3: CASSLKRRADTQYF
DNA: TGTGCCAGCAGTTTAAAACGCAGGGCAGATACGCAGTATTTT

V: TRBV4-3
J: TRBJ1-4
size: .
D: TRBD1
CDR3: CASSQTGLRTNEKLFF
DNA: TGCGCCAGCAGCCAGACAGGGTTAAGAACTAATGAAAAACTGTTTTTT

V: TRBV29-1
J: TRBJ1-1
size: .
D: .
CDR3: CSVGDTEAFF
DNA: TGCAGCGTAGGGGACACTGAAGCTTTCTTT

V: TRBV7-2
J: TRBJ1-4
size: .
D: .
CDR3: CASSLARKSEKLFF
DNA: TGTGCCAGCAGCTTGGCTAGGAAAAGTGAAAAACTGTTTTTT

V: TRBV6-6
J: TRBJ2-3
size: .
D: .
CDR3: CASKGGSDTQYF
DNA: TGTGCCAGCAAGGGGGGGTCAGATACGCAGTATTTT

V: TRBV7-3
J: TRBJ1-1
size: once
D: .
CDR3: CASRRTGRGNTEAFF
DNA: TGTGCCAGCAGAAGAACAGGGAGGGGGAACACTGAAGCTTTCTTT

V: TRBV5-1
J: TRBJ1-4
size: .
D: .
CDR3: CASSGGYTGEKLFF
DNA: TGCGCCAGCAGCGGTGGGTATACGGGGGAAAAACTGTTTTTT